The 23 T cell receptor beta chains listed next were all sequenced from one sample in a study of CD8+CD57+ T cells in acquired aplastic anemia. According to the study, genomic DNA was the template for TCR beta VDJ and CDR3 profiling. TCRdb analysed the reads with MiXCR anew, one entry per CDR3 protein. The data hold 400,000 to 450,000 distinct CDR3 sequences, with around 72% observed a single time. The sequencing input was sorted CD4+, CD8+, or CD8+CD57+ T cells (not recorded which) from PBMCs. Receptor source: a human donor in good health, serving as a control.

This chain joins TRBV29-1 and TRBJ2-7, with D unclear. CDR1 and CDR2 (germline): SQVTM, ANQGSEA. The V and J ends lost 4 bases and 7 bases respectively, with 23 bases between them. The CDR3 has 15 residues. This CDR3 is CSVGASSPESSEQYF. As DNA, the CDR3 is TGCAGCGTTGGTGCCAGCTCACCAGAATCGTCTGAGCAGTACTTC.

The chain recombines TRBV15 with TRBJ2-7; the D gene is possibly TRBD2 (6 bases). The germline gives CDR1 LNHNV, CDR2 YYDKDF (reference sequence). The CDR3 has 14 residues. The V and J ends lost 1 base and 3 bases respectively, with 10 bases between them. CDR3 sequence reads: CATSRAMGGYEQYF. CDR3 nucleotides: TGTGCCACCAGCAGAGCAATGGGGGGCTACGAGCAGTACTTC.

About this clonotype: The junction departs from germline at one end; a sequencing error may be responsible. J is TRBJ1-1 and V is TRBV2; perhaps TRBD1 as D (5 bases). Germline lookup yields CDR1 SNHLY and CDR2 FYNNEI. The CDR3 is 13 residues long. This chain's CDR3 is CASTQGAATGALF. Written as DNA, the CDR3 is TGTGCCAGCACCCAAGGGGCAGCCACCGGGGCTCTCTTT.

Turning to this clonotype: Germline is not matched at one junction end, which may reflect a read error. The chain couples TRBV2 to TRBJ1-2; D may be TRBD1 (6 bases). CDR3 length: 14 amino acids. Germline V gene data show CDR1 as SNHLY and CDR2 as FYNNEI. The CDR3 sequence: CASSSGHPPGGYSF. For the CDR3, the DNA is TGTGCCAGCAGCTCAGGACACCCCCCCGGGGGCTACTCCTTC.

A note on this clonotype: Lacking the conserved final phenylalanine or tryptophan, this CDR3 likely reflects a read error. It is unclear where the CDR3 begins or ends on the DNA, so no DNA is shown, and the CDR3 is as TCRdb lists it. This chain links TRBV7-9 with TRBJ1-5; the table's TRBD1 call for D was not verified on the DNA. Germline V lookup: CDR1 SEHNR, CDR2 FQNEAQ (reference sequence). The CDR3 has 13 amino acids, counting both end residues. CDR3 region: CASTGGRPSPSGQ.

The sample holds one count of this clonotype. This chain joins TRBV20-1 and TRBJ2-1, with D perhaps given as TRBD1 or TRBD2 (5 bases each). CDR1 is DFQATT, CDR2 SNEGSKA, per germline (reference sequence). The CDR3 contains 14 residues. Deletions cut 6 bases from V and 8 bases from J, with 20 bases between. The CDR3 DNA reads TGCAGTGCCACCGGGGCAATAGAGACCCATGAGCAGTTCTTC. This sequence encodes CSATGAIETHEQFF.

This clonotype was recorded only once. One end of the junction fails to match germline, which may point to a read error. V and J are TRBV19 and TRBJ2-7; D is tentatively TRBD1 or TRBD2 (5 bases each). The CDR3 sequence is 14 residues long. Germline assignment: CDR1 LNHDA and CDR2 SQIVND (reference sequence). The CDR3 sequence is CASSVRQGAYELYF. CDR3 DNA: TGTGCCAGTAGTGTACGGCAGGGAGCCTACGAGCTGTACTTC.

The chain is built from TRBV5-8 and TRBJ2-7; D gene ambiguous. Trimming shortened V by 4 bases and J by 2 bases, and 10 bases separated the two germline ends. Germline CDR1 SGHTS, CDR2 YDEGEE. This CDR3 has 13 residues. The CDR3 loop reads CASSRPTTYEQYF. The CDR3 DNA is TGTGCCAGCAGCCGACCCACTACCTACGAGCAGTACTTC.

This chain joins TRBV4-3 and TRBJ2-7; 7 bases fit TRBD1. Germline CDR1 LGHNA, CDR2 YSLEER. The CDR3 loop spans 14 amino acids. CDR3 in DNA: TGCACCATGAGCCGAAACAGGGGATCCTACGAGCAGTACTTC. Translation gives CTMSRNRGSYEQYF.

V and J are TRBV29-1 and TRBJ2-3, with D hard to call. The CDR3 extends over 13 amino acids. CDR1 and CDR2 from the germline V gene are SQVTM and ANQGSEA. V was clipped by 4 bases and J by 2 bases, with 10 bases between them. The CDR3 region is CSVGSRYTDTQYF. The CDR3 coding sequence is TGCAGCGTTGGAAGTAGGTACACAGATACGCAGTATTTT.

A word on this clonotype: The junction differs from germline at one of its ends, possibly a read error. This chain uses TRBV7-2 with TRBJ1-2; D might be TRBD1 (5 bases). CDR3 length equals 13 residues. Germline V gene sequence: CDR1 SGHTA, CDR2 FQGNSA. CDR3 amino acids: CASQTRGGVETPF. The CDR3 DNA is TGTGCCAGCCAGACTCGCGGGGGGGTAGAGACCCCCTTC. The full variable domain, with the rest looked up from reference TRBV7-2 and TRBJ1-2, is GAGVSQSPSNKVTEKGKDVELRCDPISGHTALYWYRQSLGQGLEFLIYFQGNSAPDKSGLPSDRFSAERTGGSVSTLTIQRTQQEDSAVYLCASQTRGGVETPFGSGTRLTVV.

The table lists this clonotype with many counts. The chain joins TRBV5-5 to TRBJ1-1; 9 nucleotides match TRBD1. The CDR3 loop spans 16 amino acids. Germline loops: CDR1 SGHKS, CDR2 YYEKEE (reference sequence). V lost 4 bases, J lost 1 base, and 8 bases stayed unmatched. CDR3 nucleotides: TGTGCCAGCAGCAGCACAGGGGGCGCGGCGAACACTGAAGCTTTCTTT. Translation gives CASSSTGGAANTEAFF.

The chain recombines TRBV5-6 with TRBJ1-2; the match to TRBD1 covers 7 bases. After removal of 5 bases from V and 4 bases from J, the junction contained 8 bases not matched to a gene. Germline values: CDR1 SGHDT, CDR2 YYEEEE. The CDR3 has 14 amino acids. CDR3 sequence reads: CASRTTGAGYGYTF. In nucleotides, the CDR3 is TGTGCCAGCAGGACAACAGGGGCGGGCTATGGCTACACCTTC. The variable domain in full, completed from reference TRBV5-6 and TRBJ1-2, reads DAGVTQSPTHLIKTRGQQVTLRCSPKSGHDTVSWYQQALGQGPQFIFQYYEEEERQRGNFPDRFSGHQFPNYSSELNVNALLLGDSALYLCASRTTGAGYGYTFGSGTRLTVV.

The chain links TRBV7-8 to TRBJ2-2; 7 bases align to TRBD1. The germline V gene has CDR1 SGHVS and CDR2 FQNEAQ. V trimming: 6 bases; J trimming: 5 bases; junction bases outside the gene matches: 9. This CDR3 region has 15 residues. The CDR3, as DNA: TGTGCCAGCAGTTCCGGGACAGAGTATACCGGGGAGCTGTTTTTT. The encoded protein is CASSSGTEYTGELFF.

The CDR3 coding sequence is TGTGCCAGCAGCCCAGGGATCTATGGCTACACCTTC. It encodes CASSPGIYGYTF. The chain joins TRBV6-5 to TRBJ1-2; a weak D match, TRBD1 (5 bases). Trimming removed 6 bases from V and 4 bases from J, with 9 bases in between. The germline CDR1 and CDR2 sequences are MNHEY and SVGAGI. CDR3 size: 12 residues.

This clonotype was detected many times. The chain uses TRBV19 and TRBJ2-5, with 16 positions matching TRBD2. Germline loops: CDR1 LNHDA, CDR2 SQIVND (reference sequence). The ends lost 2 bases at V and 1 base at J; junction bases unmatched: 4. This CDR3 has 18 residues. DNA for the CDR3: TGTGCCAGTAGTATAAGGGGACTAGCGGGGGGGGTCCAAGAGACCCAGTACTTC. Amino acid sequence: CASSIRGLAGGVQETQYF.

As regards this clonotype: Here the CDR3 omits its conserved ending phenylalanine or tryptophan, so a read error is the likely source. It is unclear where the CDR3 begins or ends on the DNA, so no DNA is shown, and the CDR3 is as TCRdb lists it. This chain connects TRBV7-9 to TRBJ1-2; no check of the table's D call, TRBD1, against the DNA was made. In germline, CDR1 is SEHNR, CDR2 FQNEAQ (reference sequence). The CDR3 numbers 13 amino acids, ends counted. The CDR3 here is CASSPTGARVFAL.

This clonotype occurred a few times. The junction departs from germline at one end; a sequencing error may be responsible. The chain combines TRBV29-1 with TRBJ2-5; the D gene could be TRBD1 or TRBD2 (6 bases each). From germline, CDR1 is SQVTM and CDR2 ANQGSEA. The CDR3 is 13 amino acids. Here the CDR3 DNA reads TGCAGTGTTGCGGACGAGGGGGGAGAGACCCAGTACTTC. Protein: CSVADEGGETQYF.

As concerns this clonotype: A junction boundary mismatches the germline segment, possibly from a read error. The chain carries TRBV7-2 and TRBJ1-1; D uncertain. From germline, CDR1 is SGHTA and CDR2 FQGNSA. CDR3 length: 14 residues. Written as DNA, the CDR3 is TGTGCCAGCAGCTCACAAGCGGGGAGGGATACCCAGTACTTT. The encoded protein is CASSSQAGRDTQYF.

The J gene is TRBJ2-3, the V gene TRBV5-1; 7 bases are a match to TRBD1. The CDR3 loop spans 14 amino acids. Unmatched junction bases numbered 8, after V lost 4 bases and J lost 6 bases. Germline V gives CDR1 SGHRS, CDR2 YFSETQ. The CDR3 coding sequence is TGCGCCAGCAGCGGTCACGAGGGGGCTGATACGCAGTATTTT. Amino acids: CASSGHEGADTQYF. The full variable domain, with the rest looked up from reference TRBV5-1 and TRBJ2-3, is KAGVTQTPRYLIKTRGQQVTLSCSPISGHRSVSWYQQTPGQGLQFLFEYFSETQRNKGNFPGRFSGRQFSNSRSEMNVSTLELGDSALYLCASSGHEGADTQYFGPGTRLTVL.

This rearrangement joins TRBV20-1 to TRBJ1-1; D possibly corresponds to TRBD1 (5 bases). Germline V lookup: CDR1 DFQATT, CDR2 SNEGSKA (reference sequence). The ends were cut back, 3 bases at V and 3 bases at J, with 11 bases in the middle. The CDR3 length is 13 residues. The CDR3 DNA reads TGCAGTGCTAGTCCACGGGGGGACACTGAAGCTTTCTTT. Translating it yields CSASPRGDTEAFF.

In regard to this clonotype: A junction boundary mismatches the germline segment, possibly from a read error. DNA of the CDR3: TGCAGCGTCGAAGAGCCTAGAGATACGCGGTATTTT. Translating it yields CSVEEPRDTRYF. The chain carries TRBV29-1 and TRBJ2-3; D gene uncertain. The CDR3 sequence is 12 residues long. Germline CDR1 and CDR2: SQVTM and ANQGSEA.

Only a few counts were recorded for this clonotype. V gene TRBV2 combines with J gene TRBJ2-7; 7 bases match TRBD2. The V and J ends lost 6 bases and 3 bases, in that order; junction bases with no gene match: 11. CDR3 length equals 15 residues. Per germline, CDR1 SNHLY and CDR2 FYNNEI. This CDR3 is CASSRWGEGVYEQYF. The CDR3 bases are TGTGCCAGCAGCCGGTGGGGGGAGGGCGTCTACGAGCAGTACTTC.